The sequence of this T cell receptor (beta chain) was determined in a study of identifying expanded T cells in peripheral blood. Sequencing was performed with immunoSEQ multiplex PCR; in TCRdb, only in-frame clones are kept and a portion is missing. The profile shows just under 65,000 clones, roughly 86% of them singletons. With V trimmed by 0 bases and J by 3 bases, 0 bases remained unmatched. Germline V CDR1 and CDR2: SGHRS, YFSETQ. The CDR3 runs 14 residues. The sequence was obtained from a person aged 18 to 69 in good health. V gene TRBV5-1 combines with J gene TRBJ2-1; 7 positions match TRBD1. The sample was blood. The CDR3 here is CASSLGDSYNEQFF. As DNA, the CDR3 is TGCGCCAGCAGCTTGGGGGACAGCTACAATGAGCAGTTCTTC.